Each of the 30 T cell receptor beta chains below was sequenced from the same sample in a study of T cell responses to AZD1222 COVID-19 vaccine. TCRdb's table, derived via immunoSEQ multiplex PCR, lists solely in-frame clones and lacks some. Here the sample spans 200,000 to 250,000 clones, 94% being singletons. The sample here was peripheral blood, taken 28 days after the second dose of the MenACWY control vaccine. The receptors here all came from an adult who received the MenACWY meningococcal vaccine as a control.

The chain uses TRBV5-4 and TRBJ1-1, with 7 nucleotides matching TRBD1. CDR1 SGHNT and CDR2 YYREEE come from the germline V gene (reference sequence). V lost 4 bases, J lost 1 base, and 4 bases stayed unmatched. CDR3 length: 14 residues. The CDR3 nucleotides read TGTGCCAGCAGCCCGGACAGGAGGAACACTGAAGCTTTCTTT. Translated, it gives CASSPDRRNTEAFF.

The rearrangement uses TRBV24-1 and TRBJ1-1; no definite D call. V was cut by 4 bases and J by 2 bases, with 1 base left in between. The CDR3 covers 11 residues. Germline V CDR1 and CDR2: KGHDR, SFDVKD. The CDR3 region is CATSDNTEAFF. The CDR3 nucleotides are TGTGCCACCAGTGACAACACTGAAGCTTTCTTT.

CDR3 in amino acids: CASSTDRNNQPQHF. The CDR3 coding sequence is TGTGCCAGTAGTACGGACAGAAACAATCAGCCCCAGCATTTT. V is TRBV19 and J is TRBJ1-5, with D possibly TRBD1 on 6 matching bases. Germline CDR1 LNHDA, CDR2 SQIVND (reference sequence). This CDR3 has 14 amino acids. Trimming left V 4 bases short and J 3 bases short, with 10 bases between.

V and J are TRBV12-3 or TRBV12-4 and TRBJ1-5; D remains ambiguous. The V end was cut by 6 bases, the J end by 4 bases, with 10 bases between. The CDR3 has 13 amino acids. CDR3 region: CASSGSGNQPQHF. The DNA of the CDR3 is TGTGCCAGCAGCGGGAGTGGGAATCAGCCCCAGCATTTT.

The J gene is TRBJ2-1, the V gene TRBV11-2; 9 nucleotides line up with TRBD2. This CDR3 is 16 amino acids long. The J segment lost 2 bases and the V segment lost 6 bases, leaving 8 bases of the junction unmatched. The V gene's germline CDR1 is SGHAT and CDR2 FQNNGV. CDR3 amino acids: CASREMSGGPYNEQFF. CDR3 coding DNA: TGTGCCAGCAGGGAGATGAGCGGGGGGCCCTACAATGAGCAGTTCTTC.

The gene calls are TRBV9 and TRBJ2-2; TRBD2 might be the D (6 bases). Germline V gives CDR1 SGDLS, CDR2 YYNGEE. The CDR3 is 14 amino acids. With 4 bases removed from V and 7 bases from J, the gap between germline ends came to 14 bases. The CDR3 loop reads CASSPGERVGELFF. For the CDR3, the DNA is TGTGCCAGCAGCCCGGGGGAGCGGGTCGGGGAGCTGTTTTTT.

The J gene is TRBJ1-1, the V gene TRBV6-5, with 8 nucleotides matching TRBD1. J was trimmed by 8 bases and V by 6 bases; bases with no gene match: 8. The CDR3 sequence is 13 residues long. CDR1 and CDR2 (germline): MNHEY, SVGAGI. The CDR3 DNA is TGTGCCAGCAGATGGACAGGGCGACCCGAAGCTTTCTTT. It codes for CASRWTGRPEAFF.

The V gene is TRBV19, the J gene TRBJ1-3; perhaps TRBD1 as D (6 bases). Per the germline V gene, CDR1 is LNHDA and CDR2 is SQIVND (reference sequence). CDR3 size: 14 residues. V gave up 6 bases and J gave up 5 bases, with 14 bases separating them. The CDR3 loop reads CASRTPGQRNTIYF. The CDR3 DNA reads TGTGCCAGTAGAACTCCGGGACAAAGAAACACCATATATTTT. The complete variable domain, with remaining parts taken from reference TRBV19 and TRBJ1-3, reads DGGITQSPKYLFRKEGQNVTLSCEQNLNHDAMYWYRQDPGQGLRLIYYSQIVNDFQKGDIAEGYSVSREKKESFPLTVTSAQKNPTAFYLCASRTPGQRNTIYFGEGSWLTVV.

This chain uses TRBV19 with TRBJ2-2, with 12 positions matching TRBD1. The germline V gene encodes CDR1 LNHDA and CDR2 SQIVND (reference sequence). The J segment lost 6 bases and the V segment lost 9 bases, leaving 5 bases of the junction unmatched. The CDR3 spans 14 residues. As DNA, the CDR3 is TGTGCCAGCAGGGACAGGGGGCTTCCCGGGGAGCTGTTTTTT. Its protein product is CASRDRGLPGELFF.

The chain carries TRBV11-2 and TRBJ2-7; possibly TRBD2 for D (6 bases). V was shortened by 1 base and J by 2 bases, with 9 bases between the two germline ends. This CDR3 has 14 amino acids. From germline, CDR1 is SGHAT and CDR2 FQNNGV. CDR3 region: CASSLVSGTYEQYF. The CDR3 DNA reads as TGTGCCAGCAGCTTAGTTAGCGGAACCTACGAGCAGTACTTC.

The rearrangement uses TRBV6-4 and TRBJ1-2, with D hard to call. Germline values: CDR1 MRHNA, CDR2 SNTAGT. This CDR3 has 13 residues. V was trimmed by 0 bases and J by 5 bases, leaving 7 bases between them. The CDR3 region has the DNA TGTGCCAGCAGTGACTCATTTGGTTATGGCTACACCTTC. Protein product: CASSDSFGYGYTF.

The J gene is TRBJ2-7, the V gene TRBV27, with unresolved D. Deletions cut 7 bases from V and 1 base from J, with 11 bases between. Germline V gives CDR1 MNHEY, CDR2 SMNVEV (reference sequence). The CDR3 has 13 residues. The CDR3 DNA follows: TGTGCCAGCAATCAAATTGGGTCCTACGAGCAGTACTTC. It yields the protein CASNQIGSYEQYF.

The genes are TRBV24-1 and TRBJ2-1, with 9 bases identical to TRBD2. Germline V gene data show CDR1 as KGHDR and CDR2 as SFDVKD. V lost 5 bases to trimming and J lost 7 bases; unmatched junction nucleotides: 5. CDR3 length: 14 amino acids. DNA of the CDR3: TGTGCCACCAGTGTATCAACTAGCGGGAATGAGCAGTTCTTC. Residues: CATSVSTSGNEQFF.

This rearrangement joins TRBV6-4 to TRBJ1-6, with TRBD1 matching over 7 bases. Germline values: CDR1 MRHNA, CDR2 SNTAGT. The CDR3 is 17 residues long. Trimming cost V 0 bases and J 4 bases; bases outside gene matches: 6. CDR3: CASSDSPLGQYNSPLHF. The CDR3 coding sequence is TGTGCCAGCAGTGACTCACCCTTGGGACAGTATAATTCACCCCTCCACTTT.

DNA of the CDR3: TGTGCCAGTACACAGGGGGGATCCTCCTACGAGCAGTACTTC. As protein: CASTQGGSSYEQYF. The chain joins TRBV28 to TRBJ2-7, with 8 nucleotides matching TRBD1. This CDR3 spans 14 amino acids. V lost 9 bases, J lost 0 bases, and 7 bases stayed unmatched. Looked up from germline, CDR1 is MDHEN and CDR2 is SYDVKM.

The chain links TRBV9 to TRBJ2-1, with 7 bases aligning to TRBD2. CDR3 size: 16 residues. Germline CDR1 and CDR2: SGDLS and YYNGEE. V gave up 0 bases and J gave up 3 bases; unmatched junction bases: 6. The CDR3 loop is CASSVGSGLVYNEQFF. The CDR3 nucleotides are TGTGCCAGCAGCGTAGGATCCGGACTAGTCTACAATGAGCAGTTCTTC.

The V gene is TRBV19, the J gene TRBJ1-1, with 9 bases that match TRBD1. The CDR3 runs to 15 residues. Germline V gene sequence: CDR1 LNHDA, CDR2 SQIVND (reference sequence). V lost 6 bases to trimming and J lost 0 bases; unmatched junction nucleotides: 5. DNA for the CDR3: TGTGCCAGTAGGGACAGGGGATCCTTGAACACTGAAGCTTTCTTT. Amino acids: CASRDRGSLNTEAFF.

The chain carries TRBV19 and TRBJ2-7; 8 bases fit TRBD1. CDR3 length: 12 amino acids. The germline V gene has CDR1 LNHDA and CDR2 SQIVND (reference sequence). With 1 base clipped from V and 13 bases from J, the junction kept 6 bases outside the gene matches. The CDR3: CASSIVGQEPYF. CDR3 sequence (DNA): TGTGCCAGTAGTATAGTGGGACAGGAGCCTTACTTC.

This sequence joins TRBV30 and TRBJ2-7; perhaps TRBD1 as D (5 bases). Between the trimmed V and J ends, which lost 2 bases and 3 bases, there was a span of 11 bases. The CDR3 extends over 13 amino acids. Germline V gives CDR1 GTSNPN, CDR2 SVGIG (reference sequence). In DNA form, the CDR3 reads TGTGCCTGGAGTAGGGGCGCGGACTACGAGCAGTACTTC. This codes for CAWSRGADYEQYF.

The rearrangement joins TRBV7-8 to TRBJ1-2, with D possibly being TRBD1 (5 bases). The CDR3 is 17 residues long. V was cut by 1 base and J by 5 bases, with 20 bases left in between. Germline V gene sequence: CDR1 SGHVS, CDR2 FQNEAQ. The CDR3 sequence: CASSLGGVGQKGYGYTF. Written as DNA, the CDR3 is TGTGCCAGCAGCTTAGGCGGCGTAGGTCAAAAGGGGTATGGCTACACCTTC.

The chain employs TRBV9 and TRBJ2-7; D possibly corresponds to TRBD1 (5 bases). V was clipped by 4 bases and J by 3 bases, with 11 bases between them. Germline V lookup: CDR1 SGDLS, CDR2 YYNGEE. This CDR3 region has 13 residues. CDR3 residues: CASSPNQGYEQYF. The CDR3 bases are TGTGCCAGCAGCCCAAATCAGGGCTACGAGCAGTACTTC.

The chain carries TRBV25-1 and TRBJ2-1; D is undetermined. This CDR3 contains 13 residues. Germline CDR1 is MGHDK and CDR2 is SYGVNS. The V and J ends lost 0 bases and 7 bases respectively, with 7 bases between them. The DNA for the CDR3 is TGTGCCAGCAGTGAATACACCGGGAATGAGCAGTTCTTC. Protein sequence: CASSEYTGNEQFF.

This sequence joins TRBV30 and TRBJ2-7; possible D gene TRBD2, 7 bases. CDR1 is GTSNPN, CDR2 SVGIG, per germline (reference sequence). This CDR3 has 11 residues. Here the CDR3 DNA reads TGTGCGGGGGGGCTCTCCTACGAGCAGTACTTC. Its protein is CAGGLSYEQYF. Full variable domain (rest looked up from reference TRBV30 and TRBJ2-7): SQTIHQWPATLVQPVGSPLSLECTVEGTSNPNLYWYRQAAGRGLQLLFYSVGIGQISSEVPQNLSASRPQDRQFILSSKKLLLSDSGFYLCAGGLSYEQYFGPGTRLTVT.

The chain links TRBV5-6 to TRBJ1-2; the D gene is possibly TRBD1 (6 bases). The germline CDR1 and CDR2 sequences are SGHDT and YYEEEE. V dropped 0 bases and J dropped 0 bases, with 15 bases sitting between them. The CDR3 covers 17 residues. CDR3 nucleotide sequence: TGTGCCAGCAGCTTGGATTATCGGACAGCGACTAACTATGGCTACACCTTC. Its translation: CASSLDYRTATNYGYTF. Supplemented by reference TRBV5-6 and TRBJ1-2, the full variable domain reads DAGVTQSPTHLIKTRGQQVTLRCSPKSGHDTVSWYQQALGQGPQFIFQYYEEEERQRGNFPDRFSGHQFPNYSSELNVNALLLGDSALYLCASSLDYRTATNYGYTFGSGTRLTVV.

The rearrangement links TRBV6-5 to TRBJ1-3, with D unresolved. Trimming cost V 0 bases and J 4 bases, with 13 bases left between them. CDR3 size: 16 residues. Per the germline V gene, CDR1 is MNHEY and CDR2 is SVGAGI. The CDR3 DNA is TGTGCCAGCAGTTACTCGAACCTACCGGGAGGAAACACCATATATTTT. Translating gives CASSYSNLPGGNTIYF.

The rearrangement joins TRBV25-1 to TRBJ2-7; 8 bases match TRBD2. CDR1 and CDR2 from the germline V gene are MGHDK and SYGVNS. The CDR3 has 14 residues. V gave up 2 bases and J gave up 3 bases; unmatched junction bases: 3. The CDR3 here is CASSESGRDYEQYF. The CDR3 DNA follows: TGTGCCAGCAGTGAAAGCGGGAGAGACTACGAGCAGTACTTC.

This clone was counted once. The chain employs TRBV7-3 and TRBJ2-1, with 7 positions matching TRBD2. The germline CDR1 and CDR2 sequences are SGHTA and FQGTGA. This CDR3 comprises 13 residues. V was clipped by 5 bases and J by 16 bases; unmatched bases: 14. The CDR3 here is CASSQLGGEIPFF. The CDR3, as DNA: TGTGCCAGCAGCCAGCTTGGGGGGGAGATCCCTTTCTTC.

This clone showed up just once. The genes are TRBV28 and TRBJ1-1; tentative D call: TRBD1 (5 bases). This CDR3 spans 15 amino acids. Germline CDR1 MDHEN, CDR2 SYDVKM. The germline V and J ends were trimmed by 6 bases and 3 bases, with 17 bases remaining between them. The DNA of the CDR3 is TGTGCCAGCAGCCTCTGGGGGGGGAGCGACACTGAAGCTTTCTTT. Translation gives CASSLWGGSDTEAFF.

The chain recombines TRBV28 with TRBJ1-2; D remains ambiguous. This CDR3 has 12 residues. The V gene's germline CDR1 is MDHEN and CDR2 SYDVKM. V shed 2 bases and J shed 6 bases, with 7 bases lying between them. The CDR3 reads CASSLVGDGYTF. As DNA, the CDR3 is TGTGCCAGCAGTTTAGTTGGGGATGGCTACACCTTC.

CDR3 region: CASSPEGSGLSYEQYF. The CDR3 nucleotides are TGCGCCAGCAGCCCCGAAGGAAGCGGACTCTCCTACGAGCAGTACTTC. The rearrangement uses TRBV5-1 and TRBJ2-7; D is possibly TRBD2 (5 bases). Trimming left V 4 bases short and J 0 bases short, with 17 bases between. The germline V gene has CDR1 SGHRS and CDR2 YFSETQ. CDR3 length: 16 residues.